The clone carrying this TCR beta chain was seen a handful of times. Per germline, CDR1 SQVTM and CDR2 ANQGSEA. The V gene end was trimmed by 5 bases and the J gene end by 2 bases; junction bases not matched to a gene: 3. The CDR3 runs 13 residues. The repertoire was sequenced with immunoSEQ multiplex PCR; TCRdb's copy has only in-frame clones and lacks some. In the table there are a few hundred thousand clones, around 89% of which are singletons. The entry originates in a study of blood T cell repertoires in COVID-19. Researchers sorted participants into cohorts using their self-reported clinical history.

This rearrangement joins TRBV29-1 to TRBJ1-5; 7 bases map to TRBD1. This TCR was recovered from a woman between 18 and 30 years old with acute COVID-19. Sequencing was done on a sample of PBMCs or T cells enriched from blood (not recorded which). The CDR3 DNA reads as TGCAGCGTTAAAGGACAGGGCAATCAGCCCCAGCATTTT. Its translation: CSVKGQGNQPQHF. The whole variable domain, filled in from reference TRBV29-1 and TRBJ1-5, reads SAVISQKPSRDICQRGTSLTIQCQVDSQVTMMFWYRQQPGQSLTLIATANQGSEATYESGFVIDKFPISRPNLTFSTLTVSNMSPEDSSIYLCSVKGQGNQPQHFGDGTRLSIL.